Here is one TCR beta chain with its context. There are 15 residues in the CDR3. V dropped 2 bases and J dropped 4 bases, with 11 bases sitting between them. The V gene's germline CDR1 is SNHLY and CDR2 FYNNEI. The source of the sample is a study of glioma-infiltrating T cells after dendritic cell vaccination. Sequencing used immunoSEQ multiplex PCR; TCRdb keeps in-frame clones, though not all of them. The data show tens of thousands of clones, approximately 84% seen once. PBMC sampling occurred before vaccination, two weeks after the third dose, and at progression. The rearrangement joins TRBV2 to TRBJ2-2; D is possibly TRBD1 (5 bases). The sequences come from blood, collected before dendritic cell vaccination. The clonotype was recovered from a human donor with glioblastoma. The CDR3 loop is CASSESRVLTGELFF. CDR3 DNA sequence: TGTGCCAGCAGTGAAAGCAGGGTCCTCACCGGGGAGCTGTTTTTT. Complete variable domain (other parts from reference TRBV2 and TRBJ2-2): EPEVTQTPSHQVTQMGQEVILRCVPISNHLYFYWYRQILGQKVEFLVSFYNNEISEKSEIFDDQFSVERPDGSNFTLKIRSTKLEDSAMYFCASSESRVLTGELFFGEGSRLTVL.